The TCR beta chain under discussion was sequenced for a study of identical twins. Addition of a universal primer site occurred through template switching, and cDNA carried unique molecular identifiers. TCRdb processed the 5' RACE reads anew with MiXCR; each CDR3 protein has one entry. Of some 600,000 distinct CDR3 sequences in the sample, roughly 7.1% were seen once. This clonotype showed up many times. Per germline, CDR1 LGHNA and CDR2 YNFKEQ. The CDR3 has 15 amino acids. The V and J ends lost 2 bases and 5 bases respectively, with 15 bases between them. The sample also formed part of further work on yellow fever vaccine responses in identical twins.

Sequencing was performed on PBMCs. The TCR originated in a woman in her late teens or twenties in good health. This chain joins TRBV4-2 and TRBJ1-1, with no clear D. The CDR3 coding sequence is TGTGCCAGCAGCCAAAGTGGGGTGAGTGGAACTGAAGCTTTCTTT. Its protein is CASSQSGVSGTEAFF.